The text below deals with one T cell receptor (beta chain). What it recognizes is unknown. The CD45RO-CCR7+CD27+CD95- phenotype denoted naive CD8+ T cells. Germline values: CDR1 SGHRS, CDR2 YFSETQ. The CDR3 runs to 15 residues. TRB cDNA was prepared as libraries by UMI-labeled 5' RACE. TCRdb reanalyzed the 5' RACE reads, giving one entry per CDR3 protein sequence and no DNA. The table counts over 55,000 distinct CDR3 sequences; less than 0.65% lies in the top ten. The sample is drawn from a study of CXCR3-negative and CXCR3-positive naive CD8 T cells. Whole-study findings and limits: Naive CXCR3-positive cells had TRB CDR3s more hydrophobic than those of CXCR3-negative naive cells. Naive cells used TRBV-TRBJ genes in much the same way whether CXCR3-negative or CXCR3-positive; memory cells did not.

The chain recombines TRBV5-1 with TRBJ2-7; the D gene TCRdb calls, TRBD1, cannot be checked with no DNA. Sequencing was done on a sample of naive CXCR3+ CD8+ T cells from blood. As to subset: CD45RO-CCR7+CD27+CD95- naive CD8+ T cells expressing CXCR3 (TNR3+). This TCR was recovered from a human donor in good health. Some clones in this sample may be carry-over from other donors' samples. The chain's CDR3 is CASSLDMGTNYEQYF. Full variable domain (missing parts from reference TRBV5-1 and TRBJ2-7): KAGVTQTPRYLIKTRGQQVTLSCSPISGHRSVSWYQQTPGQGLQFLFEYFSETQRNKGNFPGRFSGRQFSNSRSEMNVSTLELGDSALYLCASSLDMGTNYEQYFGPGTRLTVT.